The 2 T cell receptor beta chains below come from one sample, sequenced in a study of blood T cell repertoires in COVID-19 (dated by TCRdb to 2020 to 2022). The library was generated by the immunoSEQ multiplex PCR assay. TCRdb carries this immuneACCESS record with in-frame sequences only. Its versions omit some clonotypes, under half of them owing to an unresolved V gene in the studies checked, with the rest unexplained. The sample table shows approximately 280,000 clones, and roughly 89% are seen once. 2% to 2.5% of the sample comes from the top ten. The sequenced sample was peripheral blood. The receptors were gathered from a man between 50 and 59 years old with acute or convalescent COVID-19.

This clone was seen once. CDR3 DNA sequence: TGCAGCGTTGAGTCGGAGAGCTCCTACAATGAGCAGTTCTTC. Amino acids: CSVESESSYNEQFF. The rearrangement joins TRBV29-1 to TRBJ2-1, with no clear D. Germline CDR1 SQVTM, CDR2 ANQGSEA. The V end was cut by 3 bases, the J end by 0 bases, with 9 bases between. The CDR3 spans 14 residues.

The genes are TRBV11-2 and TRBJ2-2, with 8 bases that match TRBD1. Trimming removed 4 bases from V and 2 bases from J; junction bases left unmatched: 6. Germline V CDR1 and CDR2: SGHAT, FQNNGV. The CDR3 length is 16 residues. CDR3 coding DNA: TGTGCCAGCAGCTCCGGAGACAGGGGTAACACCGGGGAGCTGTTTTTT. Translating gives CASSSGDRGNTGELFF.